A selection of T cell receptor beta chains follows, all from one sample in a study of T cell responses to AZD1222 COVID-19 vaccine. Generated by immunoSEQ multiplex PCR, the TCRdb table keeps only in-frame clones and is missing some. The table lists 100,000 to 150,000 clones, over 75% of them singletons. Source: peripheral blood, taken on day 0 of AZD1222 vaccination. These receptors were taken from an adult in good health. The CDR3 runs from the conserved cysteine through the conserved F or W. Rows may omit the clone size; those that give it use once, few, many or a size class.

TRBJ1-2,TRBV5-1,NA,CASSPQMAIDYGYTF
TRBJ1-1,TRBV12-5,NA,CASGFTGQGRTEAFF
TRBJ2-7,TRBV5-1,NA,CASSLAGPPYEQYF
TRBJ2-1,TRBV21-1,few,CASPESSYNEQFF
TRBJ2-5,TRBV9,NA,CASSAPSGGQETQYF
TRBJ2-7,TRBV12-3/TRBV12-4,NA,CASSWGRGGEQYF
TRBJ1-6,TRBV28,once,CAISGSWESPLHF
TRBJ2-1,TRBV7-2,NA,CASSSQWGRGFNEQFF
TRBJ2-5,TRBV18,NA,CASSQDGGETQYF
TRBJ2-5,TRBV5-4,NA,CASSLFGGRETQYF
TRBJ2-7,TRBV6-4,once,CASKGRDSLPGEYF
TRBJ1-2,TRBV28,NA,CASSDRDGYGYTF
TRBJ2-1,TRBV11-2,few,CASSLAGGRNEQFF
TRBJ1-2,TRBV25-1,NA,CASSEFAGDGGYTF
TRBJ1-5,TRBV28,NA,CASSSPNQPQHF
TRBJ2-7,TRBV9,NA,CASKSGGLYEQYF
TRBJ1-2,TRBV11-1,NA,CASSFESHRYGYTF
TRBJ2-2,TRBV6-5,NA,CASSTLTGTGELFF
TRBJ1-2,TRBV5-4,NA,CASSLNGRDGYGYTF
TRBJ1-3,TRBV7-9,NA,CASSASSGNTIYF
TRBJ2-7,TRBV24-1,NA,CATSDPRGHGEQYF
TRBJ2-7,TRBV10-1,NA,CASSESTGTGFNEQYF
TRBJ2-7,TRBV27,NA,CASTPRGGLAGGRTEQYF
TRBJ1-1,TRBV6-6,NA,CASSQTGAQAFF
TRBJ2-7,TRBV15,few,CATNGGHGTDEQYF
TRBJ1-1,TRBV5-1,NA,CASSFSGGDAFF
TRBJ2-7,TRBV27,few,CASQGGPSYEQYF
TRBJ1-2,TRBV7-9,NA,CASSLDPASGYTF
TRBJ2-3,TRBV11-2,NA,CASSLGVLAGTTDTQYF
TRBJ1-1,TRBV7-9,NA,CASSPADGVNTEAFF
TRBJ2-1,TRBV2,NA,CASNSLAGYNEQFF
TRBJ1-4,TRBV30,NA,CAGTDRNEKLFF
TRBJ1-2,TRBV6-5,NA,CASRRPGQGSYGYTF
TRBJ2-2,TRBV7-8,NA,CASSSETSGVNTGELFF